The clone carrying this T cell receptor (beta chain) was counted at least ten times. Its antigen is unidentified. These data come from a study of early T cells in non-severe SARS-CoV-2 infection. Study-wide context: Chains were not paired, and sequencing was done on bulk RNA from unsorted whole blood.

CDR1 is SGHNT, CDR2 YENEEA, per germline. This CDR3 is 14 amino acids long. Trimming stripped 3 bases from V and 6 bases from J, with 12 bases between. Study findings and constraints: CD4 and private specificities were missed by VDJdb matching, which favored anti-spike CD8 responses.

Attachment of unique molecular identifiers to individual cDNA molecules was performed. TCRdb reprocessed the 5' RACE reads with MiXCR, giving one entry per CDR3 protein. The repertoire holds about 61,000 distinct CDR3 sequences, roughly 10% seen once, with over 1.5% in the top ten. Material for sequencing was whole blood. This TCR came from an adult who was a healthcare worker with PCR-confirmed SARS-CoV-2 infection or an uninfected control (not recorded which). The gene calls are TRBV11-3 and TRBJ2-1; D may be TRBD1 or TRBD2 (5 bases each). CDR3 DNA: TGTGCCAGCAGCTTCCGGGACGGTTCCAATGAGCAGTTCTTC. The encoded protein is CASSFRDGSNEQFF.